This T cell receptor beta chain originates from a study of blood T cell repertoires in COVID-19. Study-level information: Sample material is recorded as cDNA or gDNA derived from T cells, B-cell-depleted T cells, or PBMCs.

Authors' data handling: Nucleated cell number was recorded as an estimate derived from reference gene primer amplification. Generated by immunoSEQ multiplex PCR, the TCRdb table keeps only in-frame clones and is missing some. That table is the source of V, J and clone size, and D and trimming were worked out from the DNA. The sample lists 250,000 to 300,000 clones; roughly 93% were seen once. The participants were between about 18 and 95 years old and came from under 25 US areas. Assignment of participants to cohorts was predicated upon participant-reported clinical history. Per the germline V gene, CDR1 is MNHEY and CDR2 is SVGEGT. The CDR3 is made up of 18 amino acids. V gave up 2 bases and J gave up 0 bases; unmatched junction bases: 5.

The rearrangement joins TRBV6-2 or TRBV6-3 to TRBJ2-2, with 11 bases fitting TRBD1. The sequence derives from a woman aged 40 to 50 with acute COVID-19. Input material: PBMCs or T cells enriched from blood (not recorded which). The CDR3 nucleotides read TGTGCCAGCAGTTACCTCACGGGACAGGGGGCGAACACCGGGGAGCTGTTTTTT. The encoded protein is CASSYLTGQGANTGELFF.